The text below deals with one TCR beta chain. The time point here: pretreatment peripheral blood. A spike-in of synthetic TCR analog templates was added to each PCR. Produced via immunoSEQ multiplex PCR; TCRdb's table is partial and in-frame only. This sample carries more than 45,000 clones, 82% of them seen once, and the ten largest clones take approximately 1.7%. This record comes from a study of PD-L1 blockade in urothelial cancer. V trimming: 0 bases; J trimming: 6 bases; junction bases outside the gene matches: 0. From germline, CDR1 is SGHRS and CDR2 YFSETQ. The CDR3 is 15 residues long. The sequence was collected from a man between 45 and 60 years old with urothelial cancer. The rearrangement joins TRBV5-1 to TRBJ2-1; the match to TRBD2 covers 13 bases. This specimen was PBMCs, taken around atezolizumab (anti-PD-L1) treatment. CDR3 protein: CASSLGLAGGNEQFF. The CDR3 DNA reads TGCGCCAGCAGCTTGGGACTAGCGGGGGGCAATGAGCAGTTCTTC.